This T cell receptor (beta chain) was profiled in a study of cytomegalovirus exposure and HLA in healthy donors. Study-wide results and caveats: Clonal expansion was found to be greater in HLA-associated TCR beta chains than in equally common others in a later analysis.

The CDR3 spans 17 residues. The V gene's germline CDR1 is SGHTA and CDR2 FQGNSA. Use of 60 Vbeta and 13 Jbeta primers characterized the PCR. Libraries were prepared by immunoSEQ multiplex PCR; TCRdb keeps only in-frame clonotypes and omits some of them. Found here are about 160,000 clones, roughly 79% of them singletons; the top ten hold under 15%. Details on this clone: Its antigen is not identified.

The TCR comes from a woman between 50 and 59 years old in good health and CMV-seronegative. Sequenced sample: PBMCs. This chain uses TRBV7-2 with TRBJ2-5, with 9 bases fitting TRBD2. The J call may be in error: the DNA end matches TRBJ2-7 better. The CDR3 is CASSPVVAGVWSYEQYF. The CDR3 DNA reads as TGTGCCAGCAGCCCAGTCGTAGCGGGAGTTTGGTCCTACGAGCAGTACTTC.